This T cell receptor (beta chain) emerged from a study of shared clonotypes between healthy human individuals. General study findings and limits: A small donor pool kept down the genetic and exposure-history diversity that was represented. Deeper or shallower sequencing was expected to change how clonotypes are shared among donors. Larger estimated richness was generally seen in naive subsets than in memory subsets.

This clone showed up just a few times. Its antigen is currently unknown. Assay runs were performed at deep level. This table comes from immunoSEQ multiplex PCR, and its TCRdb copy is limited to in-frame clones, with some not included. The sample has 2 million to 2.5 million clones, about nine tenths seen once. V was pared by 4 bases and J by 5 bases, with 8 bases between. The CDR3 sequence is 13 residues long. Germline values: CDR1 MDHEN, CDR2 SYDVKM. The source is a man between 18 and 35 years old in good health. Some clones in this sample may be carry-over from other donors' samples. This rearrangement joins TRBV28 to TRBJ1-4; D is uncertain. Material: naive CD4+ T cells from PBMCs. Specified subset: CD45RA+ positively selected. The CDR3 coding sequence is TGTGCCAGCAGTTCCGGGAGAAATGAAAAACTGTTTTTT. It specifies CASSSGRNEKLFF.